This entry concerns a single T cell receptor (beta chain). It lacks a known antigen. One end of the junction is discordant with germline, which a read error may explain. These data belong to a study of cytomegalovirus exposure and HLA in healthy donors (dated by TCRdb to 2015 to 2018). Background for the entire study: According to an earlier analysis of around 600 of the donors, some 180 million T cells yielded 90 million to 130 million unique TCR beta sequences and around 280 Gb of sequence data. Because of strong linkage in the cohort, 5 or 6 DR-DQ haplotypes were treated as single units for association and clustering. The number of donors typed differed by locus, with roughly 620-640 for A, B, C, DRB1 and DQB1, around 560 for DQA1, 600 to 610 for DPA1, and 400 to 490 for DPB1. On average, around 240,000 unique TCR beta nucleotide sequences were sequenced per donor among 398 genotyped donors of the cohort, with roughly 18% of those sequences being non-productive. A later analysis re-analyzed previously published TCR beta repertoires from approximately 700 donors and added high-resolution HLA genotyping to study TCR occurrence patterns. In a later genetic analysis, genome-wide SNP genotypes for about 65% of the roughly 670 donors were used, and that subset was treated as a discovery cohort. The study aimed to test whether signatures of past pathogen exposure could be identified by cataloging public T cell receptors. Donor age, sex, ethnicity and CMV serostatus were collected together with the repertoire data. High-throughput TCR immunosequencing, statistical association of individual TCRs with disease status, and machine learning were combined to predict cytomegalovirus infection status. The study profiled the T cell repertoires of hundreds of subjects by immunosequencing and related them to cytomegalovirus serostatus. An earlier analysis of more than 450 of the donors used high-throughput TCR beta sequencing to judge whether each TCR beta V gene segment behaved as functional or pseudogenic. Among the roughly 400 genotyped donors, around 81% belonged to the genetic ancestry cluster associated with self-reported Caucasian donors. About 280 gigabases of sequencing data and tens of millions of unique TCR sequences were included in an early release covering around 600 HLA-typed donors. A separate validation cohort of 100 to 150 different subjects was used in addition to the approximately 700-subject first cohort. HLA typing covered class I and class II loci at four-digit resolution. The later analysis used no new phenotypic data to find candidate immune exposures, relying instead on TCR beta sequences and their occurrence across donors. Every discovery cohort repertoire had been produced on one sequencing platform. Beyond this particular receptor, the publication reports: Because some donors lacked HLA typing at each locus, the association tests relied only on the typed subset. A cluster of highly shared sequence variants was judged likely to be a technical artifact of the sequencing pipeline. The authors suggested that the approach could potentially be extended to other disease states and immunological phenotypes. An earlier analysis of several hundred of the donors showed that most TCR beta V segments appeared in productive rearrangements either about 87% or about 30% of the time, which broadly matched IMGT annotations. Three of the identified cytomegalovirus-associated TCR beta chains were confirmed in vitro to be specific for cytomegalovirus antigens. A later genetic analysis associated a missense DCLRE1C variant with V-gene and J-gene trimming of TCR beta chains, and an independent cohort replicated the association. Compared with equally common non-associated chains, HLA-associated TCR beta chains in a later analysis were more clonally expanded and had lower generation probabilities. Strong co-occurrence of HLA alleles, especially DR and DQ, made assigning TCR associations to individual alleles difficult. Presence/absence analyses assumed roughly uniform sequencing depth across donors, an assumption that may not hold. The study listed around 160 TCR beta chains as associated with cytomegalovirus. Across donors, most TCR sequences were observed very rarely, whereas some public TCRs were present in many individuals. At a false discovery rate of 0.05, a later analysis linked roughly 17,000 TCR beta sequences to specific HLA alleles. Only TCR beta chains were sequenced in this cohort, and the absence of alpha or paired-chain data limited detectable features. In a later genetic analysis, fewer N-insertions in productive TCRs were reported among donors in an Asian-associated ancestry cluster than the roughly 670-donor mean. Because the 87-base-pair reads could not distinguish some IMGT-functional V segments, including TRBV6-2 and TRBV6-3, those segments were excluded. The only immune exposure information available for the cohort was CMV serostatus. A further reported finding was that TCR beta sequences accurately predicted the HLA-A and HLA-B alleles for most subjects in the first cohort. The earlier analysis of approximately 560 of the donors excluded some 15 rarely observed V segments, including chromosome 9 orphons, because counts were too low. Linkage disequilibrium might explain the correlated functional status among segregating V segments, but an unknown experimental factor could not be ruled out. A later analysis found that TCR association rates varied across HLA loci, with DRB1 alleles showing the most associated TCRs and HLA-C alleles the fewest. Most CMV-associated TCR beta chains appeared to be HLA-restricted in a later analysis, and the HLA associations seemed to be driven largely by CMV exposure. According to a later analysis, parvovirus B19, influenza, CMV and Epstein-Barr virus appeared linked to several top co-occurrence clusters. Cytomegalovirus status was reported to be diagnosed by the classifier with high specificity and sensitivity in both the original and validation cohorts.

The cohort consisted of hundreds of healthy bone marrow donors. All cohort members were sampled while nominally healthy, although unrecorded immune exposures were likely present. The donor was CMV seronegative and belonged to the group of 320 or so seronegative cohort members. Every donor gave a peripheral blood sample, and the peripheral blood mononuclear cells from that sample were used for TCR beta sequencing. Genomic DNA extraction from the blood cell samples was performed with the Qiagen DNeasy Blood Extraction Kit. To prepare the library, the immunoSEQ multiplex PCR assay was applied. For the multiplex PCR, a mixture combining 60 forward primers for TCR Vbeta segments and 13 reverse primers for TCR Jbeta segments was used. The CDR3 region of rearranged TCR beta genes was amplified from genomic DNA by a multiplex PCR assay. On the Illumina HiSeq System, the amplified TCR beta libraries were sequenced as 87-base-pair reads. The original methods were these. In a later analysis, roughly 80 million unique TCR beta chains were counted across the approximately 640 repertoires, and approximately 11 million of these chains were shared by at least two donors. Raw reads were error-corrected and collapsed into unique sequences with a nearest-neighbor algorithm that merged closely related sequences to remove PCR and sequencing errors. To assign V, D and J gene segments, CDR3 sequences were aligned to IMGT reference sequences. For a sequence to be retained, at least a six-nucleotide match to both a V gene segment and a J gene segment was required. A rearrangement counted as productive if the CDR3 had no stop codons and remained in frame with V and J, and every other rearrangement counted as non-productive. CDR3 was defined by IMGT convention, running from the second conserved V-encoded cysteine to the conserved J-encoded phenylalanine. The earlier analysis of about 590 of the donors excluded sequences that lacked an unambiguous match to a single V gene segment. In an earlier analysis of almost 600 of the donors, a V segment was called functional when productive rearrangements were above 56.7%, and segregating when the standard deviation between donors exceeded 5%. A statistical classification framework was built for diagnosing cytomegalovirus status from the catalog of TCR beta chain sequences. In a later analysis, V and J genes were assigned by comparing TCR nucleotide sequences against IMGT/GENE-DB human TR gene sequences. The TCRdist pipeline was used in a later analysis to assign CDR3 sequences and most-parsimonious VDJ recombination scenarios. In a later analysis, each TCR beta chain was defined by its CDR3 amino acid sequence together with its V-gene family, and reads without a unique V-gene family were excluded. In a later analysis, 550 to 650 highly shared, low-generation-probability nucleotide sequences were removed to address suspected cross-contamination and a sequencing artifact. For each public chain, a later analysis derived a clonal expansion index from normalized ranks of inferred template counts within each repertoire. Generation probabilities in a later analysis came from a VDJ recombination model fitted to out-of-frame rearrangements, and those results were checked against IGoR. A later analysis scored TCR-TCR, TCR-HLA and TCR-CMV co-occurrence with hypergeometric tests, applying a repertoire-size bias correction to TCR pairs. False discovery rates were estimated in a later analysis by permuting HLA or CMV assignments 20 times. In a later analysis, co-occurring TCRs were grouped using DBSCAN, and TCRdist sequence similarity was added for clustering within HLA-allele-positive subsets. Repertoires with fewer than 30,000 or more than 120,000 public chains were left out of co-occurrence clustering, as were four to six repertoires with anomalous nucleotide sharing. The source is immuneACCESS, and TCRdb retained only in-frame sequences with V and J called. Part of the clones is not carried over; for the studies checked, unresolved V genes explain less than half of this, and the remainder is unexplained. The DNA was the basis for D and trimming; V, J and clone size are from that table. Counted in this sample were roughly 150,000 clones; about 80% of them appeared once. The top ten hold 1.3% of the sample.

Per the germline V gene (reference sequence), SSHAT is the CDR1 and FNYEAQ is the CDR2. The CDR3 starts with the cysteine, ends with the phenylalanine, and has 15 residues. Only the CDR3 region is kept as DNA, spanning 45 bases read in frame from base 1. The sequence links TRBV7-7 to TRBJ2-1; the junction holds 7 bases that match TRBD2. The clonotype comes from a man aged 30 to 39 in good health and CMV-seronegative. The sequencing input was PBMCs. CDR3 region: CASSFGPREGNEQFF. The nucleotide sequence is TGTGCTAGCAGCTTCGGACCTAGGGAGGGCAATGAGCAGTTCTTC. With all but the CDR3 taken from the reference TRBV7-7 and TRBJ2-1 genes, the full variable domain is: GAGVSQSPRYKVTKRGQDVTLRCDPISSHATLYWYQQALGQGPEFLTYFNYEAQPDKSGLPSDRFSAERPEGSISTLTIQRTEQRDSAMYRCASSFGPREGNEQFFGPGTRLTVL.